Below, one T cell receptor beta chain is given with its context. Its matching antigen is unknown. The sample originates from a study of T cell responses to AZD1222 COVID-19 vaccine. At the level of the study: Pooling was applied to second doses at about 4 or about 12 weeks. Study conclusions and caveats: Scientists sampled the repertoires only once the peak T cell response had passed.

TCRdb's table, derived via immunoSEQ multiplex PCR, lists solely in-frame clones and lacks some. The sample records about 170,000 clones, approximately 90% being singletons. Trimming took 6 bases from V and 2 from J, leaving 11 bases between them. The CDR3 loop spans 13 amino acids. Germline-derived CDR1 and CDR2 are MDHEN and SYDVKM. Sequencing was performed on peripheral blood, taken on day 0 of AZD1222 vaccination. This clonotype was sampled from an adult in good health. The J gene is TRBJ2-7, the V gene TRBV28; a possible D gene is TRBD2 (6 bases). The CDR3 coding sequence is TGTGCCAGCAGGGGGGGAGAAACCTACGAGCAGTACTTC. Amino acid sequence: CASRGGETYEQYF.